This TCR beta chain derives from a study of tumor and adjacent non-tumor tissue in lung cancer. The library came from three nested PCR rounds adapted from ARM-PCR protocols. One entry per CDR3 protein results from TCRdb running MiXCR on the multiplex PCR reads. The profile shows some 99,000 distinct CDR3 sequences, around 57% of them singletons. CDR1 and CDR2 from the germline V gene are MNHNS and SASEGT. The CDR3 has 16 residues. RNA was extracted from bulk tissue without any cell sorting. The normal lung tissue was taken more than 3 cm from the tumor edge. Study-wide points: Higher tumor TCR diversity was associated with shorter survival. Normal lung showed higher cumulative top 100 clone frequency than tumor.

In this sample, this clonotype turned up once. Its antigen remains unidentified. A junction boundary mismatches the germline segment, possibly from a read error. J is TRBJ2-1 and V is TRBV6-1, with D perhaps TRBD1 (6 bases). Source material: distant non-tumor lung tissue. The TCR was taken from a man aged 55-75 years with non-small cell lung cancer. The CDR3 bases are TGTGCCAGCAGTAAACTTACAGGGAGACCCTACAATGAGCAGTCCTTC. Encoded protein: CASSKLTGRPYNEQSF.